A single sample is the source of the 14 T cell receptor beta chains below, sequenced in a study of blood T cell repertoires in COVID-19 (dated by TCRdb to about 2020). Library preparation used the immunoSEQ multiplex PCR assay. Held by TCRdb, this immuneACCESS table contains in-frame sequences only and omits some clones. Under half of the omission traces to an unresolved V gene where checked; the cause of the rest is unknown. Across this sample there are around 6,000 clones, with almost 75% seen only once. The biggest ten clones account for roughly 16% of the sample. Sample: peripheral blood. These receptors all stem from a man aged 60 to 69 with acute or convalescent COVID-19.

The CDR3 is CASSRGGDQPQHF. In DNA form, the CDR3 reads TGTGCCAGCAGTCGGGGGGGAGATCAGCCCCAGCATTTT. The chain has TRBV6-5 and TRBJ1-5, with D perhaps TRBD1 (5 bases). Germline V lookup: CDR1 MNHEY, CDR2 SVGAGI. V lost 5 bases to trimming and J lost 5 bases, with 10 bases between them. CDR3 length: 13 amino acids.

Written as DNA, the CDR3 is TGTGCCAGCAGCCTAAAAGTTAATTCACCCCTCCACTTT. This sequence encodes CASSLKVNSPLHF. The chain joins TRBV25-1 to TRBJ1-6; D call uncertain. Germline CDR1 reads MGHDK; CDR2 reads SYGVNS. The CDR3 has 13 amino acids. Trimming cost V 6 bases and J 6 bases, with 9 bases left between them.

V gene TRBV11-2 combines with J gene TRBJ2-4; TRBD1 matches 8 bases. V dropped 0 bases and J dropped 3; count of bases not matched to a gene: 4. Germline CDR1 reads SGHAT; CDR2 reads FQNNGV. The CDR3 spans 16 residues. The CDR3 region is CASSLDRGLGKNIQYF. CDR3 DNA sequence: TGTGCCAGCAGCTTAGACAGGGGGCTTGGCAAAAACATTCAGTACTTC.

This chain joins TRBV7-9 and TRBJ1-1; TRBD1 matches at 9 bases. V shed 6 bases, J shed 5 bases, and the junction held 7 bases outside the gene matches. This CDR3 is built from 14 residues. Germline V gene lookup returns CDR1 SEHNR and CDR2 FQNEAQ (reference sequence). This chain's CDR3 is CASSPDRGFTEAFF. The DNA for the CDR3 is TGTGCCAGCAGTCCCGACAGGGGGTTTACTGAAGCTTTCTTT.

V usage is TRBV29-1 and J usage is TRBJ2-2; TRBD1 matches 7 bases. Germline V gives CDR1 SQVTM, CDR2 ANQGSEA. This CDR3 region has 15 residues. V gave up 4 bases and J gave up 7 bases; unmatched junction bases: 12. The CDR3 DNA follows: TGCAGCGTTGGTTATGTACAGGGGAATAACGGGGAGCTGTTTTTT. This sequence encodes CSVGYVQGNNGELFF.

The chain employs TRBV6-2 or TRBV6-3 and TRBJ1-1; D is possibly TRBD1 (6 bases). This CDR3 has 14 residues. Germline CDR1 reads MNHEY; CDR2 reads SVGEGT. V lost 7 bases, J lost 1 base, and 13 bases lay in between. CDR3 loop: CASTPGHRNTEAFF. DNA of the CDR3: TGTGCCAGCACCCCGGGACACAGGAACACTGAAGCTTTCTTT.

This clone was detected once. The chain combines TRBV30 with TRBJ1-1, with a tentative D call TRBD1 (6 bases). Germline CDR1 reads GTSNPN; CDR2 reads SVGIG (reference sequence). The CDR3 is 13 amino acids. V dropped 4 bases and J dropped 1 base, with 10 bases sitting between them. The CDR3 protein is CAWNVRGNTEAFF. CDR3 nucleotide sequence: TGTGCCTGGAACGTCAGGGGGAACACTGAAGCTTTCTTT.

V and J are TRBV7-8 and TRBJ2-3, with 9 bases aligning to TRBD2. The germline CDR1 and CDR2 sequences are SGHVS and FQNEAQ. Trimming removed 4 bases from V and 0 bases from J; junction bases left unmatched: 5. This CDR3 is built from 16 residues. CDR3 residues: CASSSAGGISTDTQYF. Here the CDR3 DNA reads TGTGCCAGCAGCTCAGCGGGAGGTATTAGCACAGATACGCAGTATTTT.

This chain joins TRBV7-6 and TRBJ2-1, with 10 bases aligning to TRBD2. Germline V gene sequence: CDR1 SGHVS, CDR2 FNYEAQ. The CDR3 has 16 residues. The trim removed 1 base at V and 9 bases at J, leaving 9 bases unmatched. CDR3 region: CASSLGSSGSGFEQFF. The CDR3 DNA follows: TGTGCCAGCAGCTTAGGTTCTAGCGGGAGTGGATTTGAGCAGTTCTTC.

The V and J genes are TRBV18 and TRBJ1-2, with unresolved D. Germline CDR1 is KGHSH and CDR2 is LQKENI. This CDR3 contains 14 residues. V dropped 6 bases and J dropped 5 bases, with 16 bases sitting between them. The chain's CDR3 is CASSAQRSEYGYTF. As DNA, the CDR3 is TGTGCCAGCTCTGCCCAGAGGTCAGAGTATGGCTACACCTTC.

The V call is TRBV4-3, the J call TRBJ1-3; D ambiguous. This CDR3 spans 14 amino acids. Per germline, CDR1 LGHNA and CDR2 YSLEER. The V end was cut by 1 base, the J end by 4 bases, with 8 bases between. The CDR3 region has the DNA TGCGCCAGCAGCCAAGCCACGGGGGGAAACACCATATATTTT. Encoded protein: CASSQATGGNTIYF.

CDR3: CASSPGTSGSNEQFF. The CDR3 bases are TGCGCCAGCAGCCCGGGGACTAGCGGGAGCAATGAGCAGTTCTTC. The chain is built from TRBV5-1 and TRBJ2-1; 14 bases line up with TRBD2. Looked up from germline, CDR1 is SGHRS and CDR2 is YFSETQ. The trim removed 4 bases at V and 6 bases at J, leaving 3 bases unmatched. The CDR3 runs to 15 residues.

The J gene is TRBJ2-3, the V gene TRBV7-2, with D uncertain. The germline V gene encodes CDR1 SGHTA and CDR2 FQGNSA. Trimming cost V 1 base and J 6 bases, with 14 bases left between them. The CDR3 has 15 amino acids. DNA for the CDR3: TGTGCCAGCAGCTTAGATCCGCCCCCACGGGATACGCAGTATTTT. Residues: CASSLDPPPRDTQYF.

In DNA, the CDR3 is TGTGCCAGCAGCCCCCCGGGGGGTAGAACAGATACGCAGTATTTT. Its translation: CASSPPGGRTDTQYF. The gene calls are TRBV7-2 and TRBJ2-3, with TRBD2 matching over 7 bases. V lost 5 bases to trimming and J lost 3 bases; unmatched junction nucleotides: 8. The CDR3 sequence is 15 residues long. Per germline, CDR1 SGHTA and CDR2 FQGNSA.